The clone carrying this T cell receptor (beta chain) has more than one count but fewer than ten. The entry originates in a study of blood T cell repertoires in COVID-19. Clones were read by immunoSEQ multiplex PCR, and TCRdb kept only the in-frame ones, dropping some. The repertoire holds under 300,000 clones, 65% to 90% seen once, with about 14% in the top ten. CDR3 length equals 13 residues. CDR1 and CDR2 (germline): SNHLY, FYNNEI. Trimming left V 2 bases short and J 2 bases short, with 4 bases between. The receptor was derived from a man aged 18 to 35 who had recovered from COVID-19. This chain links TRBV2 with TRBJ2-1; no reliable D call. The sample consisted of PBMCs or T cells enriched from blood (not recorded which). The CDR3 is CASSEITYNEQFF. CDR3 nucleotide sequence: TGTGCCAGCAGTGAAATAACCTACAATGAGCAGTTCTTC.